This T cell receptor beta chain was sequenced in a study of blood T cell repertoires in COVID-19 (dated by TCRdb to the early 2020s). Context from the whole study: Recovered participants in ImmuneRACE Cohort 3 were defined by two consecutive negative NP/OP PCR tests, clearance by a healthcare professional, or resolution of symptoms. Samples covering the acute and convalescent phases of COVID-19 were provided by collaborators in the United States, Italy and Spain. The samples were drawn from the first 160 participants of the ongoing ImmuneRACE study and from some 1,300 subjects provided by 6 global collaborators. The dataset comprised deeply sampled blood TCRbeta repertoires from subjects exposed to, actively infected with, or recovered from COVID-19. The prospective study material was composed of cDNA or gDNA derived from T cells, B-cell-depleted T cells, or PBMCs. Where HLA class I and class II types were available, the types were taken from metadata supplied by the sample provider, not from assay-based typing. A de-identified subject ID, COVID-19 status, age in years and sex were almost always included in the sample metadata. The repertoires were released in a freely available public database meant as a resource for research on the immune response to SARS-CoV-2.

Participants in the prospective study were aged 18 to 89 years, lived in 24 United States geographic areas, and enrolled through a virtual design. In the prospective study, participants were assigned to cohorts based on the clinical history participants reported in a screening survey and a study questionnaire. In the prospective study, whole blood, serum and a nasopharyngeal or oropharyngeal swab were collected from each participant by mobile phlebotomists. Participants in the prospective study had the option to provide additional blood draws and questionnaires over an approximately 2-month period. Blood samples from the prospective study were shipped frozen or at room temperature prior to DNA extraction. A remark on this clone: No antigen is known for it. No much larger clone exists at a distance of one base, and base qualities are not known.

TCRbeta CDR3 regions were amplified from genomic DNA by means of the immunoSEQ Assay, a bias-controlled multiplex PCR. From the authors' description of their analysis: The number of nucleated cells in each sample was estimated from the amplification of reference gene primers within the assay. Sequence reads were collapsed and filtered to measure the absolute abundance of every unique TCRbeta CDR3 rearrangement. For each sample, productive Simpson clonality was calculated as the square root of Simpson's diversity index across productive rearrangements. TCRdb provides this immuneACCESS table in a form limited to in-frame rearrangements. Some clones are lacking; in checked studies, under half of them reflect an unresolved V gene, and why the rest are absent is not known. V, J and clone size derive from that table, while D and trimming were established from the DNA sequence. The sample records about 190,000 clones, roughly nine tenths of which are singletons. The ten largest clones represent roughly 24% of the sample.

Beyond this particular receptor, the publication reports: Clinical and demographic metadata were provided uncurated, with the amount varying by source and participant.

The germline V gene supplies CDR1 SGHRS and CDR2 YFSETQ. The CDR3 runs 15 residues from the cysteine to the phenylalanine. The retained sequence is limited to the CDR3, 45 bases, with the frame set at the first base. The V end loses 4 bases and the J end loses 0 bases, and a stretch of 10 bases separates them. This receptor was taken from a woman in her 40s in a cohort exposed to, infected with or recovered from COVID-19 (not recorded which). This sequence uses TRBV5-1 and TRBJ1-4; there is no confident call for the D gene. Sequenced input: PBMCs or T cells enriched from blood (not recorded which). CDR3 loop: CASSVRDATNEKLFF. The bases are TGCGCCAGCAGCGTTCGGGATGCAACTAATGAAAAACTGTTTTTT.